The TCR beta chain described here comes from a study of shared clonotypes between healthy human individuals. The CDR3 extends over 18 amino acids. CDR1 and CDR2 from the germline V gene are MGHRA and YSYEKL. Trimming cost V 4 bases and J 0 bases, with 19 bases left between them. As regards this clone: Its antigen is currently unknown.

Whole-study results and caveats: Since donors were few, the genetic and exposure-history diversity represented was limited.

Libraries were prepared by immunoSEQ multiplex PCR; TCRdb keeps only in-frame clonotypes and omits some of them. There are about 2.4 million clones in the sample; 80% to 95% occur only once, and around 0.37% lies in the top ten. Donation came from healthy HIV-negative adults that had no recent acute infections or vaccinations. The TCR comes from a man aged 18 to 30 in good health. Some clones in this sample may be carry-over from other donors' samples. Sequencing input: naive CD4+ T cells from PBMCs. The subset was: CD45RA+ positively selected. This chain joins TRBV4-1 and TRBJ2-1; D possibly corresponds to TRBD2 (6 bases). The CDR3 is CASSLQSPSASSYNEQFF. For the CDR3, the DNA is TGCGCCAGCAGCCTCCAATCCCCTAGCGCGTCCTCCTACAATGAGCAGTTCTTC.